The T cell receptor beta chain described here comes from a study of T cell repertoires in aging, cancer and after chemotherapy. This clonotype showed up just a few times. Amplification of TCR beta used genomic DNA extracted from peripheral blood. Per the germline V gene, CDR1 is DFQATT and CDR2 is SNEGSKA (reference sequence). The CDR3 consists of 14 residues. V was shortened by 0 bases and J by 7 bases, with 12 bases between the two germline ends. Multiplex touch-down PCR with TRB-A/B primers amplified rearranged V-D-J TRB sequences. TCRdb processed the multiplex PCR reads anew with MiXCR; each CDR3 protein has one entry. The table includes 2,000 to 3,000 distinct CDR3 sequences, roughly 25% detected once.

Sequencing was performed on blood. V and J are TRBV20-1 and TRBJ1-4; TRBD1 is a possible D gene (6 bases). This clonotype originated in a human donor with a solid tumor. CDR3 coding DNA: TGCAGTGCTAGAGAGGGGGCGGGATTTGAAAAACTGTTTTTT. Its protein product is CSAREGAGFEKLFF.